One and the same sample provided the 10 T cell receptor beta chains below, sequenced in a study of cytomegalovirus exposure and HLA in healthy donors. 13 Jbeta primers and 60 Vbeta primers were used for the PCR. The repertoire was sequenced with immunoSEQ multiplex PCR; TCRdb's copy has only in-frame clones and lacks some. The data contain approximately 160,000 clones, roughly 80% of them singletons. The sample consisted of PBMCs. These receptors were obtained from a man between 50 and 59 years old in good health and CMV-seropositive.

The chain carries TRBV5-1 and TRBJ2-3; D is ambiguous. The CDR3 extends over 13 amino acids. CDR1 and CDR2 from the germline V gene are SGHRS and YFSETQ. V was shortened by 4 bases and J by 0 bases, with 6 bases between the two germline ends. Written as DNA, the CDR3 is TGCGCCAGCAGCGCGACTAGCACAGATACGCAGTATTTT. Amino acid sequence: CASSATSTDTQYF.

The chain joins TRBV5-4 to TRBJ2-2; the match to TRBD1 covers 10 bases. V was pared by 0 bases and J by 6 bases, with 5 bases of the junction left unmatched. The CDR3 extends over 16 amino acids. The germline CDR1 and CDR2 sequences are SGHNT and YYREEE (reference sequence). CDR3 DNA: TGTGCCAGCAGCTTGGCCCCGGGACAGGGGCCCGGGGAGCTGTTTTTT. Encoded protein: CASSLAPGQGPGELFF.

The chain is built from TRBV28 and TRBJ2-3, with D perhaps TRBD2 (6 bases). Deletions cut 7 bases from V and 5 bases from J, with 22 bases between. Germline lookup yields CDR1 MDHEN and CDR2 SYDVKM. The length of the CDR3 is 16 residues. The CDR3 nucleotides are TGTGCCAGCACCCCAGGAGCGGGCCCGTTAGGAGATACGCAGTATTTT. Its translation is CASTPGAGPLGDTQYF.

V gene TRBV5-8 combines with J gene TRBJ1-6; tentatively, D is TRBD1 (5 bases). The germline V gene encodes CDR1 SGHTS and CDR2 YDEGEE. The germline V and J ends were trimmed by 6 bases and 7 bases, with 14 bases remaining between them. This CDR3 region has 14 residues. The CDR3 DNA reads as TGTGCCAGCACCCCGACCCCAGGGAATTCACCCCTCCACTTT. It translates to CASTPTPGNSPLHF.

J is TRBJ2-1 and V is TRBV7-9; no definite D call. Looked up from germline, CDR1 is SEHNR and CDR2 is FQNEAQ (reference sequence). CDR3 length: 13 residues. Trimming took 6 bases from V and 7 from J, leaving 13 bases between them. CDR3 sequence reads: CASSPLASNEQFF. CDR3 nucleotides: TGTGCCAGCAGTCCCCTTGCGTCAAATGAGCAGTTCTTC.

V is TRBV18 and J is TRBJ2-7; TRBD2 might be the D (6 bases). The CDR3 spans 15 residues. Trimming shortened V by 0 bases and J by 3 bases, and 12 bases separated the two germline ends. In germline, CDR1 is KGHSH, CDR2 LQKENI. CDR3 nucleotide sequence: TGTGCCAGCTCACCACCCGGGACGGGACTCTACGAGCAGTACTTC. It translates to CASSPPGTGLYEQYF.

CDR3 in DNA: TGCGCCAGCAGCCCTGGACTAGCGGGAGTGTATACGCAGTATTTT. Protein product: CASSPGLAGVYTQYF. This chain uses TRBV4-3 with TRBJ2-3; 13 nucleotides match TRBD2. V was pared by 4 bases and J by 7 bases, with 5 bases of the junction left unmatched. The germline gives CDR1 LGHNA, CDR2 YSLEER. This CDR3 spans 15 amino acids.

V usage is TRBV18 and J usage is TRBJ1-6; possible D gene TRBD1, 5 bases. The CDR3 loop spans 17 amino acids. CDR1 KGHSH and CDR2 LQKENI come from the germline V gene. V lost 1 base and J lost 9, with 19 bases in between. CDR3 region: CASSPRMGQGIGSPLHF. DNA of the CDR3: TGTGCCAGCTCACCACGGATGGGCCAGGGTATTGGTTCACCCCTCCACTTT.

This clone has a single count. The chain couples TRBV7-2 to TRBJ1-1, with 8 bases aligning to TRBD1. V lost 5 bases to trimming and J lost 4 bases; unmatched junction nucleotides: 6. This CDR3 is built from 14 residues. The germline CDR1 and CDR2 sequences are SGHTA and FQGNSA. This chain's CDR3 is CASSPRTGLTEAFF. The CDR3 region has the DNA TGTGCCAGCAGCCCCCGGACAGGGCTCACTGAAGCTTTCTTT.

This chain links TRBV30 with TRBJ1-6; D call uncertain. This CDR3 is 13 amino acids long. V was cut by 1 base and J by 7 bases, with 8 bases left in between. Germline CDR1 GTSNPN, CDR2 SVGIG (reference sequence). CDR3 loop: CAWSDGGNSPLHF. CDR3 nucleotides: TGTGCCTGGAGTGACGGAGGGAATTCACCCCTCCACTTT.